This TCR beta chain was profiled in a study of cytomegalovirus exposure and HLA in healthy donors. General study findings and limits: Sequence variants that were highly shared formed a cluster that was likely a sequencing artifact.

Germline V gene data show CDR1 as LNHDA and CDR2 as SQIVND (reference sequence). Trimming removed 5 bases from V and 5 bases from J; junction bases left unmatched: 5. This CDR3 contains 14 residues. Concerning this clone: Its antigen is still unknown.

Primers: 60 Vbeta forward and 13 Jbeta reverse. The protocol was immunoSEQ multiplex PCR, while the TCRdb copy is restricted to in-frame clones and leaves out a portion. Among some 160,000 clones listed, around 75% were seen once. The sequenced material came from PBMCs. The receptor was isolated from a woman aged 35 to 49 in good health and CMV-seronegative. This sequence joins TRBV19 and TRBJ2-7, with 11 positions matching TRBD1. CDR3 loop: CASSPRTGGDEQYF. The CDR3, as DNA: TGTGCCAGTAGTCCACGGACAGGGGGCGACGAGCAGTACTTC.